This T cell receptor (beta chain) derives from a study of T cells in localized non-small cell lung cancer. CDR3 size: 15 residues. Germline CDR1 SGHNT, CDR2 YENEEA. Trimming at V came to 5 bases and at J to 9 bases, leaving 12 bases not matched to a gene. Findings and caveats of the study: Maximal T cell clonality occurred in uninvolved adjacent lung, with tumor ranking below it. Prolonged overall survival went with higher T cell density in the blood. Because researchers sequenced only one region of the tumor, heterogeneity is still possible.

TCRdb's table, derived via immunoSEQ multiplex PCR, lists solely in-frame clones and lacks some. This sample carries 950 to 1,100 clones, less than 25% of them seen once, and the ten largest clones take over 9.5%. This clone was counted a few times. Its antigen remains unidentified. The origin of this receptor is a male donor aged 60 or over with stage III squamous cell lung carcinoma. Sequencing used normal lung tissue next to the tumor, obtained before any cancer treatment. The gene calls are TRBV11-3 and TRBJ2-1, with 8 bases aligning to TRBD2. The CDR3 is CASSQRGGRESEQFF. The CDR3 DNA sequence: TGTGCCAGCAGCCAACGGGGGGGCCGGGAGAGTGAGCAGTTCTTC.